This record covers a single TCR gamma chain. This clone was counted a few times. Its antigen has not been determined. This is likely an artifact of a read error, given a far larger clone one base away. The same CDR3 is also encoded by other DNA sequences in this sample. The entry originates in a study of intestinal T cells in coeliac disease (dated by TCRdb to 2018 to 2020). Regarding the study in general: In the TRG cohort, the mean age of coeliac patients was approximately 16 years compared with approximately 50 years for controls, so the coeliac patients were much younger than the controls. The TCR-delta (TRD) cohort comprised duodenal biopsies from approximately ten coeliac disease patients and approximately ten non-coeliac controls. A second, larger TCR-gamma (TRG) cohort included duodenal biopsies from about 35 coeliac disease patients and 20 to 25 non-coeliac controls.

Broad study findings and their caveats: The coeliac group and the control group were significantly different in age, but an analysis split by age did not give significant classification. FFPE-derived DNA was found to be relatively degraded, and loss of a proportion of TCR sequences in each sample was likely caused by this degradation. In training, clustering based on TRD kmers put all 20 or so biopsies in the right class, and the reported leave-one-out accuracy was 80% to 95%. There was no way to tell repeated CDR3 amino acid sequences apart from PCR duplicates. Of roughly 54 biopsies, approximately 51 (approximately 94%) were correctly classified by TRG clustering, and a leave-one-out accuracy of about 90% was reported.

Genomic DNA was extracted with the QIAamp DNA FFPE tissue kit from ten 5-um FFPE scrolls per case. To test whether coeliac disease can be classified from the TCR repertoire, the study used fully anonymised formalin-fixed paraffin-embedded duodenal biopsies that were not needed for diagnosis. The controls had upper endoscopy for reflux, dyspepsia or gastritis, and there was no clinical or histological suspicion of coeliac disease in any of the controls. The library was prepared using multiplex PCR. Sequencing was carried out with an Ion Torrent PGM. The LymphoTrack kit, which has primers carrying Illumina adapters, was used to amplify TRG repertoires from 200 ng of biopsy DNA. TRG amplicons were purified with AMPure XP beads, quantified on a 2100 Bioanalyzer, and pooled equimolarly. TRG libraries were sequenced on an Ion PGM instrument. The original methods were these. Reads in which more than 10% of nucleotides fell below the per-patient third-quartile quality score were removed with FastX. IMGT/HighV-QUEST was used to align the reads, assigning V, D and J genes, identifying CDR3 regions and assessing functionality. After the sequences were translated into amino acids, every sequence predicted to be non-functional was thrown out. CDR3s were split into kmers, with and without positional annotation; kmer frequencies underwent PCA, and samples were clustered using all 1023 combinations of PCs 1-10. Classification was validated by leave-one-out cross-validation, re-optimising parameters on the remaining samples each time. Shannon diversity was computed with the vegan R package from repeated random subsamples equal to the lowest read count. TCRdb reanalyzed the public reads with the CATT caller, and identical DNA sequences were merged afterwards. TCRdb's processing, not the authors' own work, is the source of the V and J calls. For this sample there are approximately 530 gamma-chain clones; less than 55% appear just once. About 35% of the sample is taken by the ten largest.

Including the terminal cysteine and phenylalanine, the CDR3 comprises 14 residues. The kept DNA is CDR3 alone, 42 bases in frame from the first base. V is trimmed back by 2 bases and J by 4 bases, and the junction contains 4 bases that no gene match accounts for. Reading the germline V gene gives CDR1 VENAVY and CDR2 YDSYNSRV. The TCR originated in a human donor who served as a control with a normal duodenal biopsy, not a healthy volunteer. The sequenced material came from a duodenal biopsy. Rearrangement joined TRGV8 to TRGJP2. The DNA reads as follows: TGTGCCACCTGGGATAACGATAGTGATTGGATCAAGACGTTT. Translation gives CATWDNDSDWIKTF.